This is a list of T cell receptor beta chains from one sample in a study of blood T cell repertoires in COVID-19. Profiling relied on immunoSEQ multiplex PCR, and the TCRdb table lists in-frame clones only, not all of them. The sample lists over 300,000 clones; 88% were seen once. Sequenced: PBMCs or T cells enriched from blood (not recorded which). The receptors shown here come from a woman in her twenties or thirties with acute COVID-19. Each CDR3 is given with its conserved first and last residue. D genes are given only for firm matches. Clone size is stated in some rows and not others, as once, few, many or a class when expanded.

CDR3 protein: CATGLARTDTQYF; CDR3 DNA: TGTGCCACCGGACTAGCTAGGACAGATACGCAGTATTTT; clone size: .; V gene: TRBV6-5; CDR3 length: 13; J gene: TRBJ2-3; D gene: TRBD2
CDR3 protein: CASSQAPVSYEQYF; CDR3 DNA: TGTGCCAGCAGCCAAGCCCCGGTCTCCTACGAGCAGTACTTC; clone size: .; V gene: TRBV7-2; CDR3 length: 14; J gene: TRBJ2-7; D gene: .
CDR3 protein: CASSLGGSGNTIYF; CDR3 DNA: TGCGCCAGCAGTTTAGGGGGCTCTGGAAACACCATATATTTT; clone size: .; V gene: TRBV5-1; CDR3 length: 14; J gene: TRBJ1-3; D gene: .
CDR3 protein: CASSFGAVNLGYGYTF; CDR3 DNA: TGTGCCAGCAGCTTTGGGGCCGTTAATCTTGGCTATGGCTACACCTTC; clone size: once; V gene: TRBV7-2; CDR3 length: 16; J gene: TRBJ1-2; D gene: .
CDR3 protein: CASSIAGTASNYGYTF; CDR3 DNA: TGTGCCAGTAGTATCGCCGGGACAGCCTCTAACTATGGCTACACCTTC; clone size: few; V gene: TRBV19; CDR3 length: 16; J gene: TRBJ1-2; D gene: TRBD1
CDR3 protein: CATSDSWTGGLDGYTF; CDR3 DNA: TGTGCCACCAGTGATTCATGGACAGGGGGGTTAGATGGCTACACCTTC; clone size: .; V gene: TRBV24-1; CDR3 length: 16; J gene: TRBJ1-2; D gene: TRBD1
CDR3 protein: CASSLPFRRASGANVLTF; CDR3 DNA: TGTGCCAGCAGCTTACCATTCAGGAGGGCCTCTGGGGCCAACGTCCTGACTTTC; clone size: .; V gene: TRBV11-2; CDR3 length: 18; J gene: TRBJ2-6; D gene: .
CDR3 protein: CASSYDSGAYTGELFF; CDR3 DNA: TGTGCCAGCAGTTACGACAGCGGGGCGTACACCGGGGAGCTGTTTTTT; clone size: .; V gene: TRBV6-5; CDR3 length: 16; J gene: TRBJ2-2; D gene: TRBD2
CDR3 protein: CASSFGSSGANVLTF; CDR3 DNA: TGTGCCAGCAGTTTCGGTTCCTCTGGGGCCAACGTCCTGACTTTC; clone size: .; V gene: TRBV27; CDR3 length: 15; J gene: TRBJ2-6; D gene: .
CDR3 protein: CASSQGQTSGNTIYF; CDR3 DNA: TGTGCCAGCTCACAGGGACAGACCTCTGGAAACACCATATATTTT; clone size: .; V gene: TRBV18; CDR3 length: 15; J gene: TRBJ1-3; D gene: TRBD1
CDR3 protein: CASSVHSDRAKNIQYF; CDR3 DNA: TGTGCCAGCAGCGTCCATTCAGACAGGGCCAAAAACATTCAGTACTTC; clone size: once; V gene: TRBV9; CDR3 length: 16; J gene: TRBJ2-4; D gene: .
CDR3 protein: CASSSLPTGGQYGYTF; CDR3 DNA: TGTGCCAGCAGCTCCCTCCCAACAGGGGGTCAGTATGGCTACACCTTC; clone size: .; V gene: TRBV7-9; CDR3 length: 16; J gene: TRBJ1-2; D gene: TRBD1
CDR3 protein: CASSKTRDRANYGYTF; CDR3 DNA: TGTGCCAGCAGCAAAACCCGGGACAGAGCTAACTATGGCTACACCTTC; clone size: once; V gene: TRBV7-2; CDR3 length: 16; J gene: TRBJ1-2; D gene: TRBD1
CDR3 protein: CASSETVWDEQYF; CDR3 DNA: TGTGCCAGCAGTGAGACAGTTTGGGACGAGCAGTACTTC; clone size: .; V gene: TRBV25-1; CDR3 length: 13; J gene: TRBJ2-7; D gene: .
CDR3 protein: CASSMLPIPADTQYF; CDR3 DNA: TGTGCCAGTAGTATGCTACCCATCCCGGCAGATACGCAGTATTTT; clone size: .; V gene: TRBV19; CDR3 length: 15; J gene: TRBJ2-3; D gene: .
CDR3 protein: CASSQWGTAQETQYF; CDR3 DNA: TGCGCCAGCAGTCAATGGGGGACAGCACAAGAGACCCAGTACTTC; clone size: .; V gene: TRBV23-1; CDR3 length: 15; J gene: TRBJ2-5; D gene: TRBD1
CDR3 protein: CASSFSGTGLTPNNEQFF; CDR3 DNA: TGTGCCAGCAGCTTTTCCGGGACAGGGCTCACCCCCAACAATGAGCAGTTCTTC; clone size: .; V gene: TRBV7-3; CDR3 length: 18; J gene: TRBJ2-1; D gene: TRBD1
CDR3 protein: CSVESPGGNQPQHF; CDR3 DNA: TGCAGCGTTGAATCCCCGGGGGGGAATCAGCCCCAGCATTTT; clone size: .; V gene: TRBV29-1; CDR3 length: 14; J gene: TRBJ1-5; D gene: .
CDR3 protein: CASGQTGGAGYGYTF; CDR3 DNA: TGTGCCAGCGGACAAACAGGGGGCGCAGGGTATGGCTACACCTTC; clone size: .; V gene: TRBV27; CDR3 length: 15; J gene: TRBJ1-2; D gene: TRBD1
CDR3 protein: CASSSGVELGTQYF; CDR3 DNA: TGTGCCAGCTCGTCGGGGGTAGAGTTAGGTACGCAGTATTTT; clone size: .; V gene: TRBV2; CDR3 length: 14; J gene: TRBJ2-3; D gene: .
CDR3 protein: CASSPQTGKTNTEAFF; CDR3 DNA: TGTGCCAGTAGTCCTCAGACAGGAAAGACAAACACTGAAGCTTTCTTT; clone size: .; V gene: TRBV19; CDR3 length: 16; J gene: TRBJ1-1; D gene: .
CDR3 protein: CSALGQNYGYTF; CDR3 DNA: TGCAGCGCCCTTGGACAGAACTATGGCTACACCTTC; clone size: .; V gene: TRBV29-1; CDR3 length: 12; J gene: TRBJ1-2; D gene: .
CDR3 protein: CSVDGQGSHGYTF; CDR3 DNA: TGCAGCGTTGATGGGCAGGGAAGTCATGGCTACACCTTC; clone size: .; V gene: TRBV29-1; CDR3 length: 13; J gene: TRBJ1-2; D gene: .
CDR3 protein: CASGEGWGTEAFF; CDR3 DNA: TGTGCCAGTGGCGAGGGTTGGGGCACTGAAGCTTTCTTT; clone size: .; V gene: TRBV6-5; CDR3 length: 13; J gene: TRBJ1-1; D gene: .
CDR3 protein: CASREGASNQPQHF; CDR3 DNA: TGTGCCAGCAGGGAGGGGGCGAGCAATCAGCCCCAGCATTTT; clone size: once; V gene: TRBV27; CDR3 length: 14; J gene: TRBJ1-5; D gene: TRBD1
CDR3 protein: CASSLSSEQNYGYTF; CDR3 DNA: TGTGCCAGCAGCTTAAGTTCGGAGCAAAACTATGGCTACACCTTC; clone size: .; V gene: TRBV7-8; CDR3 length: 15; J gene: TRBJ1-2; D gene: .
CDR3 protein: CASSFSTTAANTEAFF; CDR3 DNA: TGTGCCAGCAGCTTCTCCACGACAGCTGCTAACACTGAAGCTTTCTTT; clone size: .; V gene: TRBV11-2; CDR3 length: 16; J gene: TRBJ1-1; D gene: .
CDR3 protein: CASSDLGVKEKLFF; CDR3 DNA: TGCGCCAGCAGTGATCTGGGAGTGAAGGAAAAACTGTTTTTT; clone size: .; V gene: TRBV10-2; CDR3 length: 14; J gene: TRBJ1-4; D gene: .
CDR3 protein: CASTGTEELFF; CDR3 DNA: TGTGCCAGTACAGGCACCGAGGAGCTGTTTTTT; clone size: .; V gene: TRBV6-5; CDR3 length: 11; J gene: TRBJ2-2; D gene: .
CDR3 protein: CASSKTAGTGELFF; CDR3 DNA: TGTGCCAGCAGCAAAACCGCGGGCACCGGGGAGCTGTTTTTT; clone size: few; V gene: TRBV11-3; CDR3 length: 14; J gene: TRBJ2-2; D gene: .
CDR3 protein: CAWSARTAANEQFF; CDR3 DNA: TGTGCCTGGAGTGCAAGGACAGCTGCCAATGAGCAGTTCTTC; clone size: .; V gene: TRBV30; CDR3 length: 14; J gene: TRBJ2-1; D gene: .
CDR3 protein: CATSRDGIPGESEDTQYF; CDR3 DNA: TGTGCCACCAGCAGAGATGGGATTCCGGGGGAGAGTGAAGATACGCAGTATTTT; clone size: .; V gene: TRBV15; CDR3 length: 18; J gene: TRBJ2-3; D gene: .
CDR3 protein: CASSDQRGSYNEQFF; CDR3 DNA: TGTGCCAGCAGTGATCAGCGGGGAAGCTACAATGAGCAGTTCTTC; clone size: .; V gene: TRBV2; CDR3 length: 15; J gene: TRBJ2-1; D gene: TRBD2
CDR3 protein: CASSQSPGQATDTQYF; CDR3 DNA: TGCGCCAGCAGCCAATCCCCCGGACAGGCCACAGATACGCAGTATTTT; clone size: .; V gene: TRBV4-3; CDR3 length: 16; J gene: TRBJ2-3; D gene: TRBD1
CDR3 protein: CASSFREDYGYTF; CDR3 DNA: TGTGCCAGCAGTTTCAGGGAGGACTATGGCTACACCTTC; clone size: .; V gene: TRBV27; CDR3 length: 13; J gene: TRBJ1-2; D gene: .
CDR3 protein: CASSVQGAPGNTIYF; CDR3 DNA: TGTGCCAGCAGCGTTCAGGGGGCGCCCGGAAACACCATATATTTT; clone size: .; V gene: TRBV9; CDR3 length: 15; J gene: TRBJ1-3; D gene: TRBD1
CDR3 protein: CASSARTSRWYF; CDR3 DNA: TGTGCCAGCAGTGCCCGGACTAGTCGTTGGTATTTT; clone size: .; V gene: TRBV27; CDR3 length: 12; J gene: TRBJ2-3; D gene: TRBD2
CDR3 protein: CSASPTGQGARTEAFF; CDR3 DNA: TGCAGTGCTAGTCCAACGGGACAGGGGGCTCGGACTGAAGCTTTCTTT; clone size: .; V gene: TRBV20-1; CDR3 length: 16; J gene: TRBJ1-1; D gene: TRBD1
CDR3 protein: CSVVVFGESEAFF; CDR3 DNA: TGCAGCGTTGTGGTCTTCGGGGAATCGGAAGCTTTCTTT; clone size: .; V gene: TRBV29-1; CDR3 length: 13; J gene: TRBJ1-1; D gene: .
CDR3 protein: CASSLSTGAGYTF; CDR3 DNA: TGTGCCAGCAGCTTGAGCACAGGGGCCGGCTACACCTTC; clone size: .; V gene: TRBV5-6; CDR3 length: 13; J gene: TRBJ1-2; D gene: TRBD1
CDR3 protein: CATSRAGTGAHEQYF; CDR3 DNA: TGTGCCACCAGCAGAGCCGGGACAGGGGCCCACGAGCAGTACTTC; clone size: .; V gene: TRBV15; CDR3 length: 15; J gene: TRBJ2-7; D gene: TRBD1
CDR3 protein: CAWSVGQGSYEQYF; CDR3 DNA: TGTGCCTGGAGTGTCGGGCAGGGTTCCTACGAGCAGTACTTC; clone size: .; V gene: TRBV30; CDR3 length: 14; J gene: TRBJ2-7; D gene: .
CDR3 protein: CASSQAGTGGGEQYF; CDR3 DNA: TGCGCCAGCAGCCAAGCCGGGACAGGGGGCGGTGAGCAGTACTTC; clone size: few; V gene: TRBV4-1; CDR3 length: 15; J gene: TRBJ2-7; D gene: TRBD1
CDR3 protein: CASSSRPGQGKTEAFF; CDR3 DNA: TGTGCCAGCAGCTCGCGCCCGGGACAGGGGAAGACTGAAGCTTTCTTT; clone size: .; V gene: TRBV7-2; CDR3 length: 16; J gene: TRBJ1-1; D gene: TRBD1
CDR3 protein: CASSERTAINQPQHF; CDR3 DNA: TGTGCCAGCAGTGAACGGACAGCGATCAATCAGCCCCAGCATTTT; clone size: .; V gene: TRBV2; CDR3 length: 15; J gene: TRBJ1-5; D gene: .
CDR3 protein: CASSQILGGTEAFF; CDR3 DNA: TGCGCCAGCAGCCAAATTCTAGGGGGCACTGAAGCTTTCTTT; clone size: once; V gene: TRBV4-1; CDR3 length: 14; J gene: TRBJ1-1; D gene: .